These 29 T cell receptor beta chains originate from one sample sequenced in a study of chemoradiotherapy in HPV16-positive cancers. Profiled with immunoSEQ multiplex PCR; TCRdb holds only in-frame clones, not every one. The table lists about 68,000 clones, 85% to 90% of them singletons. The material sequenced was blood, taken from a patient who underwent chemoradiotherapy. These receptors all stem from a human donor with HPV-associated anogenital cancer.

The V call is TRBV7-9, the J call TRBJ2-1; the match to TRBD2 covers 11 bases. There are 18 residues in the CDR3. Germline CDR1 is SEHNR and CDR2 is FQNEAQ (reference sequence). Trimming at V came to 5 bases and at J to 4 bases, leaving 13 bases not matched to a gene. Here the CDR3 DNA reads TGTGCCAGCAGCCCATGGGGGTTTAGCGGGAGGGCTTACAATGAGCAGTTCTTC. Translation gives CASSPWGFSGRAYNEQFF.

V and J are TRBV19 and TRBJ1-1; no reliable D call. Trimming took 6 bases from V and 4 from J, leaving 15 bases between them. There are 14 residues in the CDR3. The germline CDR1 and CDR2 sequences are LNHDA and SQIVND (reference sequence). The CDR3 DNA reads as TGTGCCAGTAGCGGAGGCAGTTTCTTCACTGAAGCTTTCTTT. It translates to CASSGGSFFTEAFF. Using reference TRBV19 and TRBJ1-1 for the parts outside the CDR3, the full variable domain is DGGITQSPKYLFRKEGQNVTLSCEQNLNHDAMYWYRQDPGQGLRLIYYSQIVNDFQKGDIAEGYSVSREKKESFPLTVTSAQKNPTAFYLCASSGGSFFTEAFFGQGTRLTVV.

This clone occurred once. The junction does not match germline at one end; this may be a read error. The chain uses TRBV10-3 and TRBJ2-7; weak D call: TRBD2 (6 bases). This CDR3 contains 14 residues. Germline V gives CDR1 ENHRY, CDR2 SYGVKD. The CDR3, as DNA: TGTGCCAGCAGTGAATACGGGGGATCCTACGAGCAGTACTTC. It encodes CASSEYGGSYEQYF.

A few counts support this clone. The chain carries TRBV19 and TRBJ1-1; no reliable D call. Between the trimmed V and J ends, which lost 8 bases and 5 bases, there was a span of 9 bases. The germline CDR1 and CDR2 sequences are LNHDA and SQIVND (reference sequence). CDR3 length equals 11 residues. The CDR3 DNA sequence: TGTGCCAGTTCTGGGTGGACTGAAGCTTTCTTT. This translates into CASSGWTEAFF.

In nucleotides, the CDR3 is TGTGCCAGCAGTTTGCGCTGGGGGCTTGACACTGAAGCTTTCTTT. Translating gives CASSLRWGLDTEAFF. J is TRBJ1-1 and V is TRBV27, with a tentative D call TRBD1 (6 bases). Germline V CDR1 and CDR2: MNHEY, SMNVEV (reference sequence). Trimming removed 3 bases from V and 3 bases from J, with 14 bases in between. The CDR3 is 15 amino acids.

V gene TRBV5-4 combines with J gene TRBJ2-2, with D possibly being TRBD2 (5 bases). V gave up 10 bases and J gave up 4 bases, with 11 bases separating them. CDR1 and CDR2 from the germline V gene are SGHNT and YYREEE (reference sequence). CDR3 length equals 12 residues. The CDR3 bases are TGTGCCGGAAGGGCGGGCACCGGGGAGCTGTTTTTT. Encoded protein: CAGRAGTGELFF.

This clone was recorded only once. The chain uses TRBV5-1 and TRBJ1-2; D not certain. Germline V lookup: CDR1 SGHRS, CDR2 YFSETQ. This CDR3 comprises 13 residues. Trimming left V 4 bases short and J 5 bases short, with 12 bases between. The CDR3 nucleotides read TGCGCCAGCAGCCCCGACAAGGTATATGGCTACACCTTC. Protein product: CASSPDKVYGYTF.

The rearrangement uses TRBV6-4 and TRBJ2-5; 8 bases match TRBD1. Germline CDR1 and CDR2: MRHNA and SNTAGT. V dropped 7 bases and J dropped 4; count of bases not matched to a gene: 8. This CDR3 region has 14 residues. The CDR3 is CASIETGGSETQYF. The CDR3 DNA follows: TGTGCCAGCATCGAAACAGGGGGGTCAGAGACCCAGTACTTC.

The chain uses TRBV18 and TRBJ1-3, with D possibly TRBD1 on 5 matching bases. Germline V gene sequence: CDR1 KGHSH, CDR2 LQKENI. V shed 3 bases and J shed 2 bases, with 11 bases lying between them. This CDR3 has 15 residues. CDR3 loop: CASSPRGEAGNTIYF. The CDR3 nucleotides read TGTGCCAGCTCACCCCGAGGGGAGGCTGGAAACACCATATATTTT.

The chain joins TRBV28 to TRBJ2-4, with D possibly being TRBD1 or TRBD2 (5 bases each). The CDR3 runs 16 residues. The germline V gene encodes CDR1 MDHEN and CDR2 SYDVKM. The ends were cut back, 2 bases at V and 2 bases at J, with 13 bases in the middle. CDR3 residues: CASSLPGPESKNIQYF. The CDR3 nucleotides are TGTGCCAGCAGTTTACCGGGGCCAGAATCCAAAAACATTCAGTACTTC.

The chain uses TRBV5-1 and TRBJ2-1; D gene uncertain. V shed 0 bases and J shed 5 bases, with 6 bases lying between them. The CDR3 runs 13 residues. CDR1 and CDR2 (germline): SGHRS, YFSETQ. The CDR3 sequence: CASSLGFNNEQFF. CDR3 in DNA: TGCGCCAGCAGCTTGGGGTTTAACAATGAGCAGTTCTTC.

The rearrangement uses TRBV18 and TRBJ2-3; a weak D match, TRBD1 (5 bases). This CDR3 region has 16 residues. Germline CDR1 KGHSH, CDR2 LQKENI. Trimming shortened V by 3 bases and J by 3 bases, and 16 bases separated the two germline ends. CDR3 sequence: CASSPVLARATDTQYF. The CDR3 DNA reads TGTGCCAGCTCACCTGTATTAGCCAGGGCGACAGATACGCAGTATTTT.

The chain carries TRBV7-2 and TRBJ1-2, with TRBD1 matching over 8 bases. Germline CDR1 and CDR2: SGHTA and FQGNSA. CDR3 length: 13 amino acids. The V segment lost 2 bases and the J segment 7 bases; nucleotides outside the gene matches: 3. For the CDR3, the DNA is TGTGCCAGCAGCTTAAGGACAGGGTTTGGCTACACCTTC. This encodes CASSLRTGFGYTF.

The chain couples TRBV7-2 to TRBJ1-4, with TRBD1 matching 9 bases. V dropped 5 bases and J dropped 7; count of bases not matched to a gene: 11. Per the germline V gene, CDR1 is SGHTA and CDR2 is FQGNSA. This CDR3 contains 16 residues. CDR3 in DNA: TGTGCCAGCAGCATGAAACAGGGGGCGTCGGTTGAAAAACTGTTTTTT. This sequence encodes CASSMKQGASVEKLFF.

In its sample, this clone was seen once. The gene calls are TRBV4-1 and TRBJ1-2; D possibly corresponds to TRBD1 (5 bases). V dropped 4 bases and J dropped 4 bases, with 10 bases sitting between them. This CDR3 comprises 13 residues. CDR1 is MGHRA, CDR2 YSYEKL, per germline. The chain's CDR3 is CASSRVGAYGYTF. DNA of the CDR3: TGCGCCAGCAGCCGGGTTGGGGCCTATGGCTACACCTTC.

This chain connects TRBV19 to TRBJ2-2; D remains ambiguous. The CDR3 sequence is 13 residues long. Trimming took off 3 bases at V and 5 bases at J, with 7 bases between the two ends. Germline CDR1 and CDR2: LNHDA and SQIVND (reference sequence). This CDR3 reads CASSIQITGELFF. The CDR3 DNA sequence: TGTGCCAGTAGTATTCAGATAACCGGGGAGCTGTTTTTT. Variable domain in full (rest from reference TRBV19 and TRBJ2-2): DGGITQSPKYLFRKEGQNVTLSCEQNLNHDAMYWYRQDPGQGLRLIYYSQIVNDFQKGDIAEGYSVSREKKESFPLTVTSAQKNPTAFYLCASSIQITGELFFGEGSRLTVL.

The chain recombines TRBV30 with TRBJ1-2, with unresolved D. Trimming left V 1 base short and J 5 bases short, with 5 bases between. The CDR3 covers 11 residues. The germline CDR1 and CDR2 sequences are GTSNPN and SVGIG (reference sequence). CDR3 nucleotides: TGTGCCTGGAGTGGAGGTTATGGCTACACCTTC. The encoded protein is CAWSGGYGYTF.

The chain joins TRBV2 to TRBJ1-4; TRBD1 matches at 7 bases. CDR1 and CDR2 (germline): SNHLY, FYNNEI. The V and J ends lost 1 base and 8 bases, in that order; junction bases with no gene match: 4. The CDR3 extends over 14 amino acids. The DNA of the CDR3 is TGTGCCAGCAGTGAAGACAGGGGTCGGGAAAAACTGTTTTTT. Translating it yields CASSEDRGREKLFF.

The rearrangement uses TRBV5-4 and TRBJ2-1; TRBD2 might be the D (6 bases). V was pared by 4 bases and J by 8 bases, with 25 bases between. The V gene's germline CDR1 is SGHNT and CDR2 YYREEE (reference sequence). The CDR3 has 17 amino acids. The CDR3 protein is CASSQGTGTPIVYEQFF. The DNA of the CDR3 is TGTGCCAGCAGCCAAGGCACCGGGACTCCAATTGTGTATGAGCAGTTCTTC.

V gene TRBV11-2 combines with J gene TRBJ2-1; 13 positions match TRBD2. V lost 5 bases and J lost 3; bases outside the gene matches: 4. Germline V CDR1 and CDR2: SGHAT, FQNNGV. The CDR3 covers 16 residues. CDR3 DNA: TGTGCCAGCAGCCAAAGACTAGCGGGAGGCTACAATGAGCAGTTCTTC. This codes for CASSQRLAGGYNEQFF.

CDR3 sequence: CASSLGETWGTEAFF. The CDR3 bases are TGCGCCAGCAGCTTGGGGGAGACGTGGGGCACTGAAGCTTTCTTT. V and J are TRBV5-1 and TRBJ1-1; no firm D call. V was clipped by 0 bases and J by 4 bases, with 13 bases between them. CDR1 is SGHRS, CDR2 YFSETQ, per germline. CDR3 length equals 15 residues.

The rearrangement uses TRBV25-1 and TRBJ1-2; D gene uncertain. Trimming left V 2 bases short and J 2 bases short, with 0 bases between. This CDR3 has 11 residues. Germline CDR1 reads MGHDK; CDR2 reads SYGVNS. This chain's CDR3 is CASSENYGYTF. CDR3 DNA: TGTGCCAGCAGTGAAAACTATGGCTACACCTTC.

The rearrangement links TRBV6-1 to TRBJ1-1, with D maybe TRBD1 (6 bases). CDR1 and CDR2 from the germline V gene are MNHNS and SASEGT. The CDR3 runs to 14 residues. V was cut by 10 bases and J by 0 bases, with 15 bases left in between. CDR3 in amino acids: CATVTGDLNTEAFF. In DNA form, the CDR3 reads TGTGCCACCGTGACAGGCGATCTGAACACTGAAGCTTTCTTT.

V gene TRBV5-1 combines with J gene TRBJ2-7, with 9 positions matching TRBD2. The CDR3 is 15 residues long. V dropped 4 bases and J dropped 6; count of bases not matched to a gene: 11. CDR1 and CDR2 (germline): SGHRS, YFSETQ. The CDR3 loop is CASSAGAGGPPEQYF. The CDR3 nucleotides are TGCGCCAGCAGCGCGGGGGCGGGGGGGCCACCCGAGCAGTACTTC.

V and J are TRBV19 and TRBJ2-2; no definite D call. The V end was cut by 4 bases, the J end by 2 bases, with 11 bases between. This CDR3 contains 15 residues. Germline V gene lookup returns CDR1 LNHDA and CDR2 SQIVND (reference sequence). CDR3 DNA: TGTGCCAGTAGTACCGGAGCCGAAAACACCGGGGAGCTGTTTTTT. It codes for CASSTGAENTGELFF.

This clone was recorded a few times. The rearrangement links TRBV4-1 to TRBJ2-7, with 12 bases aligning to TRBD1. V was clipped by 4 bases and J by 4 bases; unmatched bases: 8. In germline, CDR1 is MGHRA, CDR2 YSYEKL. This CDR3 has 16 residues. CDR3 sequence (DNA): TGCGCCAGCAGCCGGATACAGGGACAGGGGGCTTACGAGCAGTACTTC. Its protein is CASSRIQGQGAYEQYF.

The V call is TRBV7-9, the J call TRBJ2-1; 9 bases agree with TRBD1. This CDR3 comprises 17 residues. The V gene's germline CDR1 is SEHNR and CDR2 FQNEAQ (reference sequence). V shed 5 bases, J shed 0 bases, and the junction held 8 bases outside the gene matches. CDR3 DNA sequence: TGTGCCAGCAGCACTGACAGGGGGTTTTACTCCTACAATGAGCAGTTCTTC. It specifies CASSTDRGFYSYNEQFF. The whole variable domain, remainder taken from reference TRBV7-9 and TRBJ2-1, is DTGVSQNPRHKITKRGQNVTFRCDPISEHNRLYWYRQTLGQGPEFLTYFQNEAQLEKSRLLSDRFSAERPKGSFSTLEIQRTEQGDSAMYLCASSTDRGFYSYNEQFFGPGTRLTVL.

The CDR3: CASSQVAVTYEQYF. The CDR3 bases are TGTGCCAGCAGCCAAGTTGCGGTAACCTACGAGCAGTACTTC. This rearrangement joins TRBV14 to TRBJ2-7; D unclear. There are 14 residues in the CDR3. Germline V lookup: CDR1 SGHDN, CDR2 FVKESK. V lost 1 base and J 2 bases, leaving 9 bases between the germline ends.

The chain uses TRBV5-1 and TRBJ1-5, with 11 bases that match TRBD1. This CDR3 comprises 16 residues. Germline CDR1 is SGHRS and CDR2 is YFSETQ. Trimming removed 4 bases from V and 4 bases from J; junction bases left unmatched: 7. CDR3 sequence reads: CASSQRTGGPNQPQHF. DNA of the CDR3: TGCGCCAGCAGCCAGAGGACAGGGGGCCCGAATCAGCCCCAGCATTTT.